A single sample gave rise to the 7 T cell receptor beta chains below, sequenced in a study of shared clonotypes between healthy human individuals. The data were produced by immunoSEQ multiplex PCR, yet TCRdb's version contains in-frame clones alone and is incomplete. The table lists approximately 640,000 clones, around 72% of them singletons, with 1.8% in the top ten. The sequenced sample was memory CD4+ T cells sorted from blood. As for subset: CD45RA-negative fraction. Source of these receptors: a woman between 25 and 40 years old in good health.

V gene TRBV19 combines with J gene TRBJ2-7; 10 bases line up with TRBD2. Trimming took 9 bases from V and 5 from J; bases not matched to a gene: 13. This CDR3 contains 15 residues. Looked up from germline, CDR1 is LNHDA and CDR2 is SQIVND (reference sequence). The CDR3: CASQPGVAGGNEQYF. CDR3 coding DNA: TGTGCCAGCCAGCCGGGGGTAGCGGGAGGAAACGAGCAGTACTTC.

This clone has just a few counts. The V and J genes are TRBV30 and TRBJ2-7; the match to TRBD2 covers 8 bases. Trimming at V came to 3 bases and at J to 6 bases, leaving 7 bases not matched to a gene. The CDR3 loop spans 13 amino acids. Germline assignment: CDR1 GTSNPN and CDR2 SVGIG (reference sequence). The CDR3 loop reads CAWRGYSGTEQYF. CDR3 nucleotides: TGTGCCTGGAGGGGTTATAGCGGGACCGAGCAGTACTTC.

V is TRBV6-5 and J is TRBJ1-5; no definite D call. The germline gives CDR1 MNHEY, CDR2 SVGAGI. V was clipped by 6 bases and J by 6 bases, with 12 bases between them. This CDR3 is 13 amino acids long. The CDR3 here is CASSVVLGQPQHF. CDR3 DNA: TGTGCCAGCAGCGTCGTGTTAGGTCAGCCCCAGCATTTT.

The chain carries TRBV19 and TRBJ1-5, with D unresolved. Between the trimmed V and J ends, which lost 6 bases and 7 bases, there was a span of 22 bases. The CDR3 is made up of 16 amino acids. Looked up from germline, CDR1 is LNHDA and CDR2 is SQIVND (reference sequence). CDR3 bases: TGTGCCAGTAGGCGAGACACGGGTTCTGGGGTACAGCCCCAGCATTTT. Its protein product is CASRRDTGSGVQPQHF.

A word on this clone: The identical CDR3 is also encoded by other nucleotide sequences in the sample. V gene TRBV4-1 combines with J gene TRBJ2-1; the match to TRBD2 covers 12 bases. Germline CDR1 MGHRA, CDR2 YSYEKL. This CDR3 is 15 amino acids long. V dropped 4 bases and J dropped 4; count of bases not matched to a gene: 2. The CDR3 region has the DNA TGCGCCAGCAGCCGAGGACTAGCGGGATACAATGAGCAGTTCTTC. This codes for CASSRGLAGYNEQFF.

V is TRBV27 and J is TRBJ2-3; 7 nucleotides match TRBD2. V lost 7 bases and J lost 2; bases outside the gene matches: 6. CDR1 MNHEY and CDR2 SMNVEV come from the germline V gene (reference sequence). The CDR3 contains 14 residues. The CDR3 DNA follows: TGTGCCAGCAAGCAAGCGGGAATCACAGATACGCAGTATTTT. Residues: CASKQAGITDTQYF.

This clone was observed once. This CDR3 is also generated by other DNA sequences in the sample. This chain connects TRBV7-9 to TRBJ2-5; 12 positions agree with TRBD2. The V gene's germline CDR1 is SEHNR and CDR2 FQNEAQ (reference sequence). The CDR3 has 14 amino acids. J was trimmed by 5 bases and V by 2 bases; bases with no gene match: 0. The CDR3 reads CASSLTSGGETQYF. DNA for the CDR3: TGTGCCAGCAGCTTAACTAGCGGGGGGGAGACCCAGTACTTC. The full variable domain, completed using reference TRBV7-9 and TRBJ2-5, is DTGVSQNPRHKITKRGQNVTFRCDPISEHNRLYWYRQTLGQGPEFLTYFQNEAQLEKSRLLSDRFSAERPKGSFSTLEIQRTEQGDSAMYLCASSLTSGGETQYFGPGTRLLVL.